The 9 T cell receptor beta chains reported below all come from one sample, sequenced in a study of cytomegalovirus exposure and HLA in healthy donors. The study ran its PCR with 60 Vbeta and 13 Jbeta primers. Sequencing used immunoSEQ multiplex PCR; TCRdb keeps in-frame clones, though not all of them. The table includes over 100,000 clones, over 60% detected once. The sample was PBMCs. These receptors all come from a man aged 25-45 years in good health and CMV-seropositive.

This clone appeared once. The V gene is TRBV14, the J gene TRBJ2-1; weak D call: TRBD2 (5 bases). Per the germline V gene, CDR1 is SGHDN and CDR2 is FVKESK. The CDR3 is made up of 15 amino acids. Trimming took off 2 bases at V and 7 bases at J, with 15 bases between the two ends. CDR3 DNA sequence: TGTGCCAGCAGCCAACGGTTCGGGGTTTTGAATGAGCAGTTCTTC. This translates into CASSQRFGVLNEQFF.

The chain carries TRBV6-5 and TRBJ2-5, with a weak D call TRBD2 (6 bases). TRBJ2-7 explains the end of the DNA better; the J call may be wrong. The CDR3 contains 16 residues. Germline V lookup: CDR1 MNHEY, CDR2 SVGAGI. The chain's CDR3 is CASSSPRGSPTYEQYF. In nucleotides, the CDR3 is TGTGCCAGCAGTTCCCCACGGGGGTCCCCCACCTACGAGCAGTACTTC.

CDR3 sequence: CASSRGQGYEQYF. In DNA form, the CDR3 reads TGTGCCAGTAGCCGTGGTCAGGGGTACGAGCAGTACTTC. The chain is built from TRBV19 and TRBJ2-7, with D possibly TRBD1 on 6 matching bases. Looked up from germline, CDR1 is LNHDA and CDR2 is SQIVND (reference sequence). CDR3 size: 13 residues. Trimming took off 6 bases at V and 4 bases at J, with 13 bases between the two ends.

V gene TRBV9 combines with J gene TRBJ2-3; TRBD1 might be the D (6 bases). The V gene's germline CDR1 is SGDLS and CDR2 YYNGEE. Trimming left V 3 bases short and J 0 bases short, with 14 bases between. This CDR3 has 16 residues. CDR3 nucleotides: TGTGCCAGCAGCGGTATCCAGGGGATTAGCACAGATACGCAGTATTTT. Amino acids: CASSGIQGISTDTQYF.

The CDR3 here is CSVLPDRHGTNEKLFF. Written as DNA, the CDR3 is TGCAGCGTCCTTCCGGACAGACATGGGACTAATGAAAAACTGTTTTTT. The chain combines TRBV29-1 with TRBJ1-4; D perhaps matches TRBD1 (6 bases). V was shortened by 6 bases and J by 2 bases, with 19 bases between the two germline ends. This CDR3 has 16 amino acids. Germline CDR1 is SQVTM and CDR2 is ANQGSEA.

This chain uses TRBV4-2 with TRBJ2-2; D is possibly TRBD2 (6 bases). This CDR3 is built from 16 residues. Trimming removed 2 bases from V and 2 bases from J, with 12 bases in between. CDR1 is LGHNA and CDR2 is YNFKEQ in the germline V gene. The chain's CDR3 is CASSQPEGRNTGELFF. Here the CDR3 DNA reads TGTGCCAGCAGCCAACCGGAGGGCAGAAACACCGGGGAGCTGTTTTTT.

The V gene is TRBV5-1, the J gene TRBJ1-5, with D possibly matching TRBD1 (6 bases). CDR3 length: 14 amino acids. V was shortened by 3 bases and J by 7 bases, with 14 bases between the two germline ends. Germline V gene lookup returns CDR1 SGHRS and CDR2 YFSETQ. The CDR3 protein is CASSSTGSGQPQHF. The CDR3, as DNA: TGCGCCAGCAGCTCGACAGGTTCGGGGCAGCCCCAGCATTTT.

V is TRBV2 and J is TRBJ1-3; TRBD1 aligns across 7 bases. V trimming: 6 bases; J trimming: 0 bases; junction bases outside the gene matches: 8. The length of the CDR3 is 16 residues. Germline assignment: CDR1 SNHLY and CDR2 FYNNEI. Here the CDR3 DNA reads TGTGCCAGCAGAGCACGGACAGGTGCCTCTGGAAACACCATATATTTT. The encoded protein is CASRARTGASGNTIYF.

The chain uses TRBV12-2 and TRBJ1-2; TRBD1 was called by the table and not checked on the DNA. TRBV12-2 is a documented pseudogene. The CDR3 is 17 amino acids. In DNA form, the CDR3 reads TGTGCAAGTCGCTTAGTTTACCGTACCAGGGAAGAGGCTGGCTACACCTTC. Encoded protein: CASRLVYRTREEAGYTF.